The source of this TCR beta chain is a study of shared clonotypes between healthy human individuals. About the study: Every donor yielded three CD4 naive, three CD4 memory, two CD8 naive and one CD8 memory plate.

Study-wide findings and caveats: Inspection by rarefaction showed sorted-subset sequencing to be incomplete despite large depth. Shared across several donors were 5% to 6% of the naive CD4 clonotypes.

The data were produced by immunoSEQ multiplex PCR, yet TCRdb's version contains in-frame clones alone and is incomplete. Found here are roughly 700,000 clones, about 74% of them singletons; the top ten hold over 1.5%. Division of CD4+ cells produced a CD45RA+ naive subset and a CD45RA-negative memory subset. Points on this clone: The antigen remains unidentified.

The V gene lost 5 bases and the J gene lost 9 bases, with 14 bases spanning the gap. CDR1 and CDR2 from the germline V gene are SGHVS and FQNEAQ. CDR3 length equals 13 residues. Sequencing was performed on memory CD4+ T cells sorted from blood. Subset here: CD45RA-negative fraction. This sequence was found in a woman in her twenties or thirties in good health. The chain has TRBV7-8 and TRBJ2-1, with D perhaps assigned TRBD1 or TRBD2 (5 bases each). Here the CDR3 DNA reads TGTGCCAGCAGCAGCAAATCTGGGGGTGAGCAGTTCTTC. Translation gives CASSSKSGGEQFF.